Listed here are 17 T cell receptor beta chains from one sample, sequenced in a study of T cell changes during pregnancy in multiple sclerosis. Method: immunoSEQ multiplex PCR; TCRdb's copy keeps in-frame clones and lacks some. The data contain 30,000 to 35,000 clones, 90% of them singletons. The sample was CD4+ T cells from peripheral blood mononuclear cells, taken in the second trimester of pregnancy. The source is a female donor in good health, enrolled as a control in a pregnancy study.

The rearrangement links TRBV7-2 to TRBJ2-1; 14 bases map to TRBD2. The CDR3 consists of 19 residues. The V gene end was trimmed by 2 bases and the J gene end by 7 bases; junction bases not matched to a gene: 13. Germline V gene data show CDR1 as SGHTA and CDR2 as FQGNSA. CDR3 in amino acids: CASSLRSGLAGVGVNEQFF. The CDR3, as DNA: TGTGCCAGCAGCTTACGTTCGGGACTAGCGGGAGTAGGTGTTAATGAGCAGTTCTTC. Full variable domain (rest looked up from reference TRBV7-2 and TRBJ2-1): GAGVSQSPSNKVTEKGKDVELRCDPISGHTALYWYRQSLGQGLEFLIYFQGNSAPDKSGLPSDRFSAERTGGSVSTLTIQRTQQEDSAVYLCASSLRSGLAGVGVNEQFFGPGTRLTVL.

V usage is TRBV27 and J usage is TRBJ2-7, with D possibly being TRBD1 (5 bases). Germline V gene sequence: CDR1 MNHEY, CDR2 SMNVEV (reference sequence). Trimming took off 1 base at V and 5 bases at J, with 12 bases between the two ends. The length of the CDR3 is 14 residues. In DNA, the CDR3 is TGTGCCAGCAGTTTATTGGGGCCTGCACACGAGCAGTACTTC. This sequence encodes CASSLLGPAHEQYF.

This clone was recorded only once. The chain is built from TRBV5-6 and TRBJ1-1, with no clear D. Per germline, CDR1 SGHDT and CDR2 YYEEEE. CDR3 size: 14 residues. V lost 0 bases to trimming and J lost 1 base, with 7 bases between them. CDR3 sequence reads: CASSLAGRNTEAFF. The CDR3 DNA follows: TGTGCCAGCAGCTTGGCAGGCAGGAACACTGAAGCTTTCTTT.

V is TRBV30 and J is TRBJ2-7, with a weak D call TRBD1 (5 bases). The CDR3 spans 14 residues. Germline loops: CDR1 GTSNPN, CDR2 SVGIG (reference sequence). Deletions cut 0 bases from V and 1 base from J, with 10 bases between. The CDR3 coding sequence is TGTGCCTGGAGTGTAAGCAGGGTGTCCTACGAGCAGTACTTC. Translated, it gives CAWSVSRVSYEQYF.

The CDR3 nucleotides read TGTGCCAGCACGGGAGGGGGAGATACGCAGTATTTT. As protein: CASTGGGDTQYF. The gene calls are TRBV28 and TRBJ2-3, with 8 bases that match TRBD2. The CDR3 is made up of 12 amino acids. Germline V lookup: CDR1 MDHEN, CDR2 SYDVKM. V lost 7 bases and J lost 5; bases outside the gene matches: 2.

The chain joins TRBV10-3 to TRBJ1-5, with 8 bases aligning to TRBD1. With V trimmed by 10 bases and J by 6 bases, 11 bases remained unmatched. The V gene's germline CDR1 is ENHRY and CDR2 SYGVKD. The CDR3 covers 14 residues. The chain's CDR3 is CASGQGLVGQPQHF. The CDR3 coding sequence is TGTGCCAGCGGACAGGGCTTGGTGGGTCAGCCCCAGCATTTT.

The CDR3 sequence: CASSLQGQPQHF. The CDR3 DNA sequence: TGTGCCAGCAGCTTACAGGGGCAGCCCCAGCATTTT. The gene calls are TRBV28 and TRBJ1-5; 7 nucleotides line up with TRBD1. The CDR3 extends over 12 amino acids. Germline CDR1 is MDHEN and CDR2 is SYDVKM. J gave up 7 bases and V 6 bases, and 3 bases lay outside the gene matches.

This chain joins TRBV5-1 and TRBJ1-2; 11 bases align to TRBD1. The CDR3 spans 16 residues. Per germline, CDR1 SGHRS and CDR2 YFSETQ. Germline trimming cut 0 bases from V and 2 bases from J; bases unmatched to any gene: 3. This CDR3 is CASSLAGQGENYGYTF. DNA for the CDR3: TGCGCCAGCAGCTTGGCGGGACAGGGGGAAAACTATGGCTACACCTTC.

This clone is a singleton in its sample. The chain employs TRBV6-5 and TRBJ1-2; 8 bases map to TRBD1. There are 13 residues in the CDR3. Germline lookup yields CDR1 MNHEY and CDR2 SVGAGI. The V gene end was trimmed by 4 bases and the J gene end by 6 bases; junction bases not matched to a gene: 4. The CDR3 protein is CASSSQGADGYTF. As DNA, the CDR3 is TGTGCCAGCAGTTCTCAGGGGGCGGATGGCTACACCTTC.

The rearrangement joins TRBV11-2 to TRBJ2-2, with 13 bases that match TRBD2. CDR3 length: 17 residues. With V trimmed by 5 bases and J by 4 bases, 7 bases remained unmatched. Germline V gives CDR1 SGHAT, CDR2 FQNNGV. CDR3 amino acids: CASSRTSGGRGTGELFF. CDR3 coding DNA: TGTGCCAGCAGCCGGACTAGCGGGGGTCGGGGCACCGGGGAGCTGTTTTTT.

The rearrangement uses TRBV7-2 and TRBJ2-3; D is ambiguous. The CDR3 sequence is 15 residues long. Per germline, CDR1 SGHTA and CDR2 FQGNSA. V lost 4 bases, J lost 1 base, and 12 bases lay in between. In nucleotides, the CDR3 is TGTGCCAGCAGCTCAAGCGTCCTGGGCACAGATACGCAGTATTTT. Translation gives CASSSSVLGTDTQYF.

The genes are TRBV30 and TRBJ1-3, with D uncertain. CDR3 length: 11 residues. CDR1 GTSNPN and CDR2 SVGIG come from the germline V gene (reference sequence). Deletions cut 5 bases from V and 7 bases from J, with 9 bases between. This CDR3 reads CAWYQMNTIYF. CDR3 nucleotide sequence: TGTGCCTGGTATCAGATGAACACCATATATTTT.

This chain connects TRBV5-1 to TRBJ2-2; D is undetermined. This CDR3 comprises 14 residues. In germline, CDR1 is SGHRS, CDR2 YFSETQ. Trimming left V 5 bases short and J 1 base short, with 9 bases between. CDR3 residues: CASRYRENTGELFF. The CDR3 DNA reads as TGCGCCAGCAGATACAGAGAGAACACCGGGGAGCTGTTTTTT.

The chain joins TRBV19 to TRBJ1-2; 7 bases line up with TRBD1. Germline-derived CDR1 and CDR2 are LNHDA and SQIVND (reference sequence). This CDR3 has 15 residues. J was trimmed by 0 bases and V by 3 bases; bases with no gene match: 4. CDR3 bases: TGTGCCAGTAGTATTTCTCAGGGGGCTAACTATGGCTACACCTTC. Protein: CASSISQGANYGYTF.

The genes are TRBV7-9 and TRBJ1-1; D unclear. This CDR3 contains 15 residues. The ends were cut back, 1 base at V and 3 bases at J, with 12 bases in the middle. The germline CDR1 and CDR2 sequences are SEHNR and FQNEAQ (reference sequence). Written as DNA, the CDR3 is TGTGCCAGCAGCTTAGGTCCAGCGAAGGACACTGAAGCTTTCTTT. It encodes CASSLGPAKDTEAFF. The full variable domain, completed using reference TRBV7-9 and TRBJ1-1, is DTGVSQNPRHKITKRGQNVTFRCDPISEHNRLYWYRQTLGQGPEFLTYFQNEAQLEKSRLLSDRFSAERPKGSFSTLEIQRTEQGDSAMYLCASSLGPAKDTEAFFGQGTRLTVV.

The chain joins TRBV5-1 to TRBJ1-6; TRBD1 aligns across 7 bases. The CDR3 has 14 residues. With 7 bases clipped from V and 7 bases from J, the junction kept 8 bases outside the gene matches. Germline-derived CDR1 and CDR2 are SGHRS and YFSETQ. For the CDR3, the DNA is TGCGCCAGCGGAACAGGGGAAGGAAATTCACCCCTCCACTTT. Its protein is CASGTGEGNSPLHF.

The rearrangement links TRBV2 to TRBJ2-7; D is possibly TRBD1 (6 bases). The CDR3 is 12 residues long. V lost 9 bases and J 1 base, leaving 10 bases between the germline ends. CDR1 and CDR2 from the germline V gene are SNHLY and FYNNEI. CDR3 loop: CASNRVSYEQYF. CDR3 nucleotide sequence: TGTGCCAGTAACAGGGTTTCCTACGAGCAGTACTTC. Based on the CDR3 plus reference TRBV2 and TRBJ2-7, the full variable domain is EPEVTQTPSHQVTQMGQEVILRCVPISNHLYFYWYRQILGQKVEFLVSFYNNEISEKSEIFDDQFSVERPDGSNFTLKIRSTKLEDSAMYFCASNRVSYEQYFGPGTRLTVT.